This T cell receptor (beta chain) is from a study of cytomegalovirus exposure and HLA in healthy donors. Study background: Unique TCR beta sequences numbering about 100 million came from 150 million to 200 million T cells in an earlier analysis. Study-level results: Analysis was performed later, and it showed HLA-associated TCR beta chains to be more clonally expanded than equally common others.

PCR involved 60 Vbeta and 13 Jbeta primers. Some clones are missing from TCRdb's copy, which holds only in-frame ones; the method was immunoSEQ multiplex PCR. The table lists about 190,000 clones, with about 6.5% in the top ten. As for this clone: What it binds is not known.

Germline lookup yields CDR1 SGHTS and CDR2 YDEGEE. The CDR3 has 14 residues. V shed 0 bases, J shed 6 bases, and the junction held 5 bases outside the gene matches. The TCR was taken from a man in his thirties or forties in good health and CMV-seronegative. Specimen: PBMCs. This chain uses TRBV5-8 with TRBJ2-7; 8 nucleotides align to TRBD2. Here the CDR3 reads CASSLAGGSIEQYF. The DNA of the CDR3 is TGTGCCAGCAGCTTGGCGGGAGGGTCGATCGAGCAGTACTTC.